The clone carrying this T cell receptor beta chain was detected ten times or more. The antigen remains undetermined. During its preparation, the TCRbeta library received unique molecular identifiers. TCRdb re-called the PCR reads through MiXCR, storing one row per CDR3 protein. The repertoire includes some 840,000 distinct CDR3 sequences, 15% to 20% of them detected once, and approximately 5% sits in the top ten. This record comes from a study of T-cell reconstitution after alpha-beta-depleted transplantation in children. Broader study findings: T-cell numbers and diversity one year post-transplant derived largely from freshly generated T cells.

V dropped 3 bases and J dropped 2; count of bases not matched to a gene: 2. Germline assignment: CDR1 DFQATT and CDR2 SNEGSKA (reference sequence). The CDR3 length is 13 residues. The sample here was PBMCs, mostly from graft donor cells, taken 360 days after TCRalphabeta/CD19-depleted stem cell transplant. The genes are TRBV20-1 and TRBJ2-7, with 9 bases matching TRBD1. This receptor was identified in a male patient aged 5 to 17 who had a stem cell transplant for acute lymphoblastic leukemia, so the T cells may come from the graft donor. This chain's CDR3 is CSARGQGTYEQYF. CDR3 nucleotide sequence: TGCAGTGCTAGGGGACAGGGAACCTACGAGCAGTACTTC.